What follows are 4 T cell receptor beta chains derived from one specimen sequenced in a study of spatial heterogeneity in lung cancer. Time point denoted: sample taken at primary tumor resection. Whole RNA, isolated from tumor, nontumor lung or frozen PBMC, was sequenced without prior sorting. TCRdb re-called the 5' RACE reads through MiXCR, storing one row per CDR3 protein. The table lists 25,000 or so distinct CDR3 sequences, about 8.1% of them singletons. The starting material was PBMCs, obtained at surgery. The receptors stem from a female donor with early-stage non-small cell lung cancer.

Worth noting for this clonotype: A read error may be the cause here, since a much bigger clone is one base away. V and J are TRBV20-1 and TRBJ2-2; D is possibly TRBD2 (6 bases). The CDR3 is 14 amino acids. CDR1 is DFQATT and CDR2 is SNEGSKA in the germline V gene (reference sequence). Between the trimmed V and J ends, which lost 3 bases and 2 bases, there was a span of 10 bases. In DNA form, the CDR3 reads TGCAGTGCTAGTACGGGAGACAACACCGGGGAGCTGTTTTTT. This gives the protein CSASTGDNTGELFF.

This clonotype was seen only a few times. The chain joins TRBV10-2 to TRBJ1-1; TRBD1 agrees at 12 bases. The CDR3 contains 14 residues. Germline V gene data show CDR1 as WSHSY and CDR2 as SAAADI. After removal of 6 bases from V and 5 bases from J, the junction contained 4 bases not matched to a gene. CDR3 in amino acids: CASRGQGARTEAFF. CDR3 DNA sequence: TGCGCCAGCAGGGGACAGGGGGCGCGAACTGAAGCTTTCTTT.

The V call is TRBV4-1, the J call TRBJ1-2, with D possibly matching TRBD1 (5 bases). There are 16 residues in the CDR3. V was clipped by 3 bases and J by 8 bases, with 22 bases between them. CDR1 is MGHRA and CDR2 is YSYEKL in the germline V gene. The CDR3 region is CASSHRYPGRSEGYTF. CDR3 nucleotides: TGCGCCAGCAGCCACCGATACCCGGGACGGTCGGAGGGCTACACCTTC.

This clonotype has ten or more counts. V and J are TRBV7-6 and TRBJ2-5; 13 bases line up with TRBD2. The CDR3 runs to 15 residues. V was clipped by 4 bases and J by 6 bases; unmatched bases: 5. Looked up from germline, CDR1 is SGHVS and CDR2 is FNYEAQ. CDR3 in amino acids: CASSSLAGGFKTQYF. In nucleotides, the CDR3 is TGTGCCAGCAGCTCACTAGCGGGAGGGTTTAAGACCCAGTACTTC.